This paragraph reports one T cell receptor beta chain. Its specificity is unknown. TCRdb's table, derived via immunoSEQ multiplex PCR, lists solely in-frame clones and lacks some. The table has about 37,000 clones, about 85% seen once; the top ten hold under 45%. Autoimmune disease history or systemic immunosuppression led to patients being barred. This sample is part of a study of OX40 agonist ivuxolimab in advanced cancers. Study-wide results and limits: On average, a greater number of expanded clones characterised CD8+ T cells relative to CD4+.

In germline, CDR1 is MGHRA, CDR2 YSYEKL. This CDR3 comprises 16 residues. Trimming took off 0 bases at V and 4 bases at J, with 12 bases between the two ends. The gene calls are TRBV4-1 and TRBJ2-2, with no clear D. This receptor was obtained from an adult with an advanced solid tumor such as melanoma, head and neck, liver or kidney cancer. This specimen consisted of CD4+ or CD8+ T cells sorted from blood, obtained in a trial of the OX40 agonist ivuxolimab. In nucleotides, the CDR3 is TGCGCCAGCAGCCAAGATAGCCAGGTCCGCACCGGGGAGCTGTTTTTT. This encodes CASSQDSQVRTGELFF.